This TCR beta chain comes out of a study of T-cell reconstitution after alpha-beta-depleted transplantation in children. General study results and limits: T cells produced anew were the main source of T-cell counts and diversity one year after transplant. Surviving thymic progenitors and recipient T cells were the source of high TCRbeta diversity at day 60 in some patients. The study reportedly traced alpha-beta T cells about two months after transplant to several hundred expanded graft clones.

Concerning this clonotype itself: Its antigen is not identified.

Germline lookup yields CDR1 KGHDR and CDR2 SFDVKD. Trimming took off 4 bases at V and 5 bases at J, with 10 bases between the two ends. The length of the CDR3 is 13 residues. Unique molecular identifiers were incorporated when the TCRbeta library was constructed. From the PCR reads, TCRdb called clonotypes with MiXCR, one entry per CDR3 protein. The table lists around 580,000 distinct CDR3 sequences, approximately 30% of them singletons. Sequencing used PBMCs, obtained before TCRalphabeta/CD19-depleted stem cell transplant. The chain recombines TRBV24-1 with TRBJ2-5, with D possibly being TRBD1 (6 bases). This TCR came from a boy younger than two with Wiskott-Aldrich syndrome, due to receive a stem cell transplant. CDR3 in amino acids: CATSEQGWETQYF. The CDR3 DNA is TGTGCCACCAGTGAGCAGGGGTGGGAGACCCAGTACTTC.